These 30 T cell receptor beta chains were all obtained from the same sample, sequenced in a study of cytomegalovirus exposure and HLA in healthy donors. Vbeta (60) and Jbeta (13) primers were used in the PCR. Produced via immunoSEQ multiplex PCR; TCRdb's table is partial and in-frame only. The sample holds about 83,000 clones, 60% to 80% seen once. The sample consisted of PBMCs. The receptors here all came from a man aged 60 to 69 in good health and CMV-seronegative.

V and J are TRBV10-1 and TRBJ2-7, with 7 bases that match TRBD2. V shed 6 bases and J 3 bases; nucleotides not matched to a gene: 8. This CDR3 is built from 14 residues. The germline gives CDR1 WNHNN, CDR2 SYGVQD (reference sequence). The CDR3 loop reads CASSRSGNYYEQYF. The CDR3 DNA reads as TGCGCCAGCAGCCGGAGCGGGAATTACTACGAGCAGTACTTC.

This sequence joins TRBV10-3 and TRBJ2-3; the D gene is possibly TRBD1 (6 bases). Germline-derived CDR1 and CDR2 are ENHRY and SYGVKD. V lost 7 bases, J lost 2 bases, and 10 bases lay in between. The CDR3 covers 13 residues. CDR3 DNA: TGTGCCATCACGACAGGACTCACAGATACGCAGTATTTT. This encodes CAITTGLTDTQYF.

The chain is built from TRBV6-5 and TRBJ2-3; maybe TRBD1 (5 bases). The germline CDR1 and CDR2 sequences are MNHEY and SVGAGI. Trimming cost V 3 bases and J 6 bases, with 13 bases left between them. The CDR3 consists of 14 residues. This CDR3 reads CASSYLPPGDTQYF. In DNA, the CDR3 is TGTGCCAGCAGTTATTTGCCCCCAGGGGATACGCAGTATTTT.

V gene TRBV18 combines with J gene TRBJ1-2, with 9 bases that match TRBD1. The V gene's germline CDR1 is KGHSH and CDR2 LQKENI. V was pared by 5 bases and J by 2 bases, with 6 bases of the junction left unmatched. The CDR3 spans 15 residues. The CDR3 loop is CASSEGQGSNYGYTF. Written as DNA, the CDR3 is TGTGCCAGCTCAGAGGGACAGGGATCCAACTATGGCTACACCTTC. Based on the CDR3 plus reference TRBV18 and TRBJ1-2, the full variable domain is NAGVMQNPRHLVRRRGQEARLRCSPMKGHSHVYWYRQLPEEGLKFMVYLQKENIIDESGMPKERFSAEFPKEGPSILRIQQVVRGDSAAYFCASSEGQGSNYGYTFGSGTRLTVV.

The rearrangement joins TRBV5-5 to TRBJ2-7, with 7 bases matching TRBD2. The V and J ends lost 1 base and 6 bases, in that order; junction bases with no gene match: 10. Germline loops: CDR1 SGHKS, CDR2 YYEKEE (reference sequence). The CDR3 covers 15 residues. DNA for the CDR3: TGTGCCAGCAGCTTGCCGGGACTAAGTCGGCTCGAGCAGTACTTC. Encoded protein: CASSLPGLSRLEQYF. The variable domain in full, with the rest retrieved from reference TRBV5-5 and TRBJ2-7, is DAGVTQSPTHLIKTRGQQVTLRCSPISGHKSVSWYQQVLGQGPQFIFQYYEKEERGRGNFPDRFSARQFPNYSSELNVNALLLGDSALYLCASSLPGLSRLEQYFGPGTRLTVT.

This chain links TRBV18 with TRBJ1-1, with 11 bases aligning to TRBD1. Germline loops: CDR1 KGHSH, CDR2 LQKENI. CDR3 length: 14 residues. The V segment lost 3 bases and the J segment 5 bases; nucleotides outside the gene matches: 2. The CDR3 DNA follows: TGTGCCAGCTCACCCGGGACAGGGGGGACTGAAGCTTTCTTT. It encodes CASSPGTGGTEAFF. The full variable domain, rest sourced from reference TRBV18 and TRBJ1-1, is NAGVMQNPRHLVRRRGQEARLRCSPMKGHSHVYWYRQLPEEGLKFMVYLQKENIIDESGMPKERFSAEFPKEGPSILRIQQVVRGDSAAYFCASSPGTGGTEAFFGQGTRLTVV.

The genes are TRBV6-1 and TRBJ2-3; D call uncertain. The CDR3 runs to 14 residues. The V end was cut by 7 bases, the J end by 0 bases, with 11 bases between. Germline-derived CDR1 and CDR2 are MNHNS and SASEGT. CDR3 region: CASKAVLSTDTQYF. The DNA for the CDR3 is TGTGCCAGCAAGGCCGTACTAAGCACAGATACGCAGTATTTT.

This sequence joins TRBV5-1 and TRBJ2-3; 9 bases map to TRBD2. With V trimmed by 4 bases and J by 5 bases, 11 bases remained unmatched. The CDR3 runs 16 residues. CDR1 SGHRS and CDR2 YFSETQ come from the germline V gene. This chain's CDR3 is CASSDAAGGRGDTQYF. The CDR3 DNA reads TGCGCCAGCAGCGATGCGGCGGGAGGGAGAGGAGATACGCAGTATTTT.

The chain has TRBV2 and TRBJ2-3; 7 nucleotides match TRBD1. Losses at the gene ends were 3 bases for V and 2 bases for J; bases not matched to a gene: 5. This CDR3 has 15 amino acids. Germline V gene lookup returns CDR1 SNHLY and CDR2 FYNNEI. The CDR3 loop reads CASSETGQITDTQYF. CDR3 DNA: TGTGCCAGCAGTGAGACAGGGCAGATCACAGATACGCAGTATTTT.

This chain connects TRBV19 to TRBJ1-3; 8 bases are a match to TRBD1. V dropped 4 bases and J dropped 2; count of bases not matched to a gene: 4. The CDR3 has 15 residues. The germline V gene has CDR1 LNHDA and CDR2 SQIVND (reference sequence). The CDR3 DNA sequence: TGTGCCAGTAGTAGCCAGGGGGCCGCTGGAAACACCATATATTTT. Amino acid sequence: CASSSQGAAGNTIYF.

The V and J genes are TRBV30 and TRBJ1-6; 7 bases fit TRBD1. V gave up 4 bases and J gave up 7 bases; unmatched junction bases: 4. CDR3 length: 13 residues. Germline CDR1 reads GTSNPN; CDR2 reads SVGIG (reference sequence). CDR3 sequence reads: CAWTDRDNSPLHF. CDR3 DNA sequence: TGTGCCTGGACCGACAGGGACAATTCACCCCTCCACTTT.

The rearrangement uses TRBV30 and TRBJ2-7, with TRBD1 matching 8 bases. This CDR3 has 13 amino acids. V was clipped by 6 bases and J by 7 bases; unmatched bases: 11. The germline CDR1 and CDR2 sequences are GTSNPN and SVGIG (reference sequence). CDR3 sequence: CACEKDRVGEQYF. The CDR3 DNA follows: TGTGCCTGTGAAAAGGACAGGGTCGGAGAGCAGTACTTC. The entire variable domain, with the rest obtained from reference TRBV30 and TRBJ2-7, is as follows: SQTIHQWPATLVQPVGSPLSLECTVEGTSNPNLYWYRQAAGRGLQLLFYSVGIGQISSEVPQNLSASRPQDRQFILSSKKLLLSDSGFYLCACEKDRVGEQYFGPGTRLTVT.

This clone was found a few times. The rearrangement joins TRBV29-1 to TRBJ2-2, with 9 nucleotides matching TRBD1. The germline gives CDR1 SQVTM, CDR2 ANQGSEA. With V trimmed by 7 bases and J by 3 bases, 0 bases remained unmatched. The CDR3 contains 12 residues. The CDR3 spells CSGTGDTGELFF. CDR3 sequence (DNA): TGCAGCGGGACAGGGGACACCGGGGAGCTGTTTTTT.

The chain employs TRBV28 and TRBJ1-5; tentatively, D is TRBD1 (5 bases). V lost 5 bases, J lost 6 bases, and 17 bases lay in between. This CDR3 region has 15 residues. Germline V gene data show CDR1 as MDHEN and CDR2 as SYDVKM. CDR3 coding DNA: TGTGCCAGCAGTCACCCTCAGGGTCCTGGTCAGCCCCAGCATTTT. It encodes CASSHPQGPGQPQHF.

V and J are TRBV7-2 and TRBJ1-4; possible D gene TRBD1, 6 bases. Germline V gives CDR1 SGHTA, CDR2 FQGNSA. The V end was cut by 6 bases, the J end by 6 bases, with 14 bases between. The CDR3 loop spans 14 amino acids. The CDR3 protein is CASSINRDDEKLFF. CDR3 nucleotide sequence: TGTGCCAGCAGTATAAACAGGGATGATGAAAAACTGTTTTTT.

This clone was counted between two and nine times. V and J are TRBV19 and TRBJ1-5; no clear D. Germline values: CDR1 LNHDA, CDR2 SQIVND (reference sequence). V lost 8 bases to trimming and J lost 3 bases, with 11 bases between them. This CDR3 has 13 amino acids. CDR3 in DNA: TGTGCCAGTGGAGGGAATAACAATCAGCCCCAGCATTTT. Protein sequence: CASGGNNNQPQHF.

This CDR3 reads CASSEMGGGAKNIQYF. DNA for the CDR3: TGTGCCAGCAGTGAGATGGGCGGGGGGGCCAAAAACATTCAGTACTTC. The chain couples TRBV2 to TRBJ2-4; TRBD2 matches at 8 bases. The V and J ends lost 3 bases and 1 base, in that order; junction bases with no gene match: 5. This CDR3 spans 16 amino acids. Germline assignment: CDR1 SNHLY and CDR2 FYNNEI.

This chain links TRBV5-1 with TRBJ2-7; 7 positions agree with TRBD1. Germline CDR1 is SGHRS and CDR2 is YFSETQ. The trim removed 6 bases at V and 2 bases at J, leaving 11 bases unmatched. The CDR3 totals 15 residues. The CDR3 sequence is CASNSGQAGPYEQYF. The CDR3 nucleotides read TGCGCCAGCAACTCAGGACAGGCTGGTCCCTACGAGCAGTACTTC. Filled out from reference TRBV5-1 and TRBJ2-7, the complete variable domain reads KAGVTQTPRYLIKTRGQQVTLSCSPISGHRSVSWYQQTPGQGLQFLFEYFSETQRNKGNFPGRFSGRQFSNSRSEMNVSTLELGDSALYLCASNSGQAGPYEQYFGPGTRLTVT.

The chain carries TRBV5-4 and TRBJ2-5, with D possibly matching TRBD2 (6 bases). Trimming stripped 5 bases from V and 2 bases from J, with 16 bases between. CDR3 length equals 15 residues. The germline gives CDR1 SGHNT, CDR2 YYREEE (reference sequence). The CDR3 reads CASSSDLANQETQYF. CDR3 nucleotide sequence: TGTGCCAGCAGTTCCGATCTAGCGAATCAAGAGACCCAGTACTTC.

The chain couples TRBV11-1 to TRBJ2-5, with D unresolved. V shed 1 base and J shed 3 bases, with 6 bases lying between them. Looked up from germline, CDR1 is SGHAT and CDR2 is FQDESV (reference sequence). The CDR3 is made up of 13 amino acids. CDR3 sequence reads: CASSLEQKETQYF. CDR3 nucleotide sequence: TGTGCCAGCAGCTTAGAACAAAAAGAGACCCAGTACTTC. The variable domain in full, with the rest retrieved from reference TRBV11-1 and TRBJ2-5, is EAEVAQSPRYKITEKSQAVAFWCDPISGHATLYWYRQILGQGPELLVQFQDESVVDDSQLPKDRFSAERLKGVDSTLKIQPAELGDSAMYLCASSLEQKETQYFGPGTRLLVL.

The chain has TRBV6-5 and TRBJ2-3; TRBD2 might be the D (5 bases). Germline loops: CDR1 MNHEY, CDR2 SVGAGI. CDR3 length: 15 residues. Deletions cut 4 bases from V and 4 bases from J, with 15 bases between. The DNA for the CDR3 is TGTGCCAGCAGTTCCTCGGGTACCGGGGCAGATACGCAGTATTTT. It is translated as CASSSSGTGADTQYF.

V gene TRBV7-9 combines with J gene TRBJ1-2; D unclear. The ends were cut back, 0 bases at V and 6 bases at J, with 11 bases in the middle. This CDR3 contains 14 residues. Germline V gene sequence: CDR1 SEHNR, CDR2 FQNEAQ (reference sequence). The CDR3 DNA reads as TGTGCCAGCAGCTTAGCTTCCGGGATCAATGGCTACACCTTC. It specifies CASSLASGINGYTF.

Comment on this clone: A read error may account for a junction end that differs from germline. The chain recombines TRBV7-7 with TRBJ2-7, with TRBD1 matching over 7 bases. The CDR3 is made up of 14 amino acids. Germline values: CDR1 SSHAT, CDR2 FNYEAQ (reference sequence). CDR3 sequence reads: CASSLGGRDSEQYF. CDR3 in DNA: TGTGCTAGCAGCTTAGGGGGAAGGGACAGCGAGCAGTACTTC.

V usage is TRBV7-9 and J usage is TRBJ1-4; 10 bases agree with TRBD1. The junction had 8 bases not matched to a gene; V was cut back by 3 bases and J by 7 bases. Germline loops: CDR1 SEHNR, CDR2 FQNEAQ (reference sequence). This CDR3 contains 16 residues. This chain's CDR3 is CASSLRAGDRGEKLFF. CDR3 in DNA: TGTGCCAGCAGCTTGAGGGCCGGGGACAGGGGTGAAAAACTGTTTTTT.

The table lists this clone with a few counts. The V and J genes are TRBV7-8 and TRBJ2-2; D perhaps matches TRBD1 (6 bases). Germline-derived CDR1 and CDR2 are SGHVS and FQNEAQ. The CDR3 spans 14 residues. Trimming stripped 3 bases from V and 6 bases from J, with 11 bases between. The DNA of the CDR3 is TGTGCCAGCAGCTTCAACAGGGAGCCCGGGGAGCTGTTTTTT. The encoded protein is CASSFNREPGELFF. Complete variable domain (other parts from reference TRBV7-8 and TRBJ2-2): GAGVSQSPRYKVAKRGQDVALRCDPISGHVSLFWYQQALGQGPEFLTYFQNEAQLDKSGLPSDRFFAERPEGSVSTLKIQRTQQEDSAVYLCASSFNREPGELFFGEGSRLTVL.

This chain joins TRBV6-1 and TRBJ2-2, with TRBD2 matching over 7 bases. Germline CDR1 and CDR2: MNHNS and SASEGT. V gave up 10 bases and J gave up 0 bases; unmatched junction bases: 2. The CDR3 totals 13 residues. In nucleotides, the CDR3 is TGTGCCACCGGGAGGTCGAACACCGGGGAGCTGTTTTTT. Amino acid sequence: CATGRSNTGELFF.

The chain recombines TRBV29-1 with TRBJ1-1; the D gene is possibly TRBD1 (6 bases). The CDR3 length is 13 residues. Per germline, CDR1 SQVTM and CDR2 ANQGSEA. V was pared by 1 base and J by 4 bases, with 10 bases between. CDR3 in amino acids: CSVEVGGGTEAFF. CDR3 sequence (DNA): TGCAGCGTTGAAGTAGGGGGTGGCACTGAAGCTTTCTTT.

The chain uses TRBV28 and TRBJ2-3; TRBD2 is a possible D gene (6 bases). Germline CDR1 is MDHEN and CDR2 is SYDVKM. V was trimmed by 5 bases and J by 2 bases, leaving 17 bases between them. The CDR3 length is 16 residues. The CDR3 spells CASSDPGRRDTDTQYF. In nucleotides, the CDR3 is TGTGCCAGCAGTGATCCGGGACGGCGGGACACAGATACGCAGTATTTT.

The CDR3 DNA reads TGTGCCTGGAGTATGGGGACAGCGAAGAAAGAGACCCAGTACTTC. This sequence encodes CAWSMGTAKKETQYF. The chain carries TRBV30 and TRBJ2-5; 7 bases agree with TRBD1. Germline V CDR1 and CDR2: GTSNPN, SVGIG (reference sequence). With 2 bases clipped from V and 3 bases from J, the junction kept 9 bases outside the gene matches. This CDR3 spans 15 amino acids.

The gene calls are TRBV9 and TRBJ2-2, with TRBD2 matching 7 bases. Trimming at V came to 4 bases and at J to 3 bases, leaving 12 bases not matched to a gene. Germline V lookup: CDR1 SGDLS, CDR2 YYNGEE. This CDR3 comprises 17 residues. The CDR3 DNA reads TGTGCCAGCAGCAGTCCTCTAGCGGCTAGGGACACCGGGGAGCTGTTTTTT. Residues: CASSSPLAARDTGELFF.